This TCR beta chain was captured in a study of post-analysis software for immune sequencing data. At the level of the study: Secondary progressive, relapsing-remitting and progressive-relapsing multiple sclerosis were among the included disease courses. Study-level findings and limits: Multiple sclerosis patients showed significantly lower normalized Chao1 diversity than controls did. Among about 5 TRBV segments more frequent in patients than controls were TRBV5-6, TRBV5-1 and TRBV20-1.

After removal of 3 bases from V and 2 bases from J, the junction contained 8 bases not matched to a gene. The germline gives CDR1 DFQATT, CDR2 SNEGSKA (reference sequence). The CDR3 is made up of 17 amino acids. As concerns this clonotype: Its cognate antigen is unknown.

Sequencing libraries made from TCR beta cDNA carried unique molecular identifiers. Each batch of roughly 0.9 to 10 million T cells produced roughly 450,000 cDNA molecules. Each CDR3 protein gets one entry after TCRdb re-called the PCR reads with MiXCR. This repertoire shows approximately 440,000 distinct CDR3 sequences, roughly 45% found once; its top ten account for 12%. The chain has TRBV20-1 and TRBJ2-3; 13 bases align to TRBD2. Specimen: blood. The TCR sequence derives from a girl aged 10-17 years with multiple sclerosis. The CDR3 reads CSASGVGTSGTTDTQYF. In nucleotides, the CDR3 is TGCAGTGCTAGTGGGGTGGGGACTAGCGGGACCACAGATACGCAGTATTTT.